Listed here are 3 T cell receptor beta chains from one sample, sequenced in a study of PD-1 blockade in mismatch repair-deficient tumors. TCRdb's table, derived via immunoSEQ multiplex PCR, lists solely in-frame clones and lacks some. The sample includes 38,000 or so clones, approximately 84% seen only once; the top ten take roughly 3.9%. This sample comprised peripheral blood, obtained less than 95 weeks after starting pembrolizumab. The receptors originated from an adult with mismatch repair-deficient cancer.

J is TRBJ1-1 and V is TRBV6-6; 7 bases map to TRBD1. After removal of 4 bases from V and 6 bases from J, the junction contained 8 bases not matched to a gene. The length of the CDR3 is 14 residues. Germline CDR1 reads MNHNY; CDR2 reads SVGAGI (reference sequence). The CDR3 sequence: CASSLPGGSAEAFF. The CDR3 DNA reads TGTGCCAGCAGTTTGCCAGGGGGTTCGGCTGAAGCTTTCTTT.

The chain recombines TRBV6-1 with TRBJ2-7, with 11 nucleotides matching TRBD1. This CDR3 region has 15 residues. The germline V gene has CDR1 MNHNS and CDR2 SASEGT. Trimming at V came to 2 bases and at J to 4 bases, leaving 4 bases not matched to a gene. The CDR3 DNA reads TGTGCCAGCAGTGAAAGGACAGGGGGCATTTACGAGCAGTACTTC. It yields the protein CASSERTGGIYEQYF.

The chain is built from TRBV20-1 and TRBJ2-5, with D hard to call. Between the trimmed V and J ends, which lost 3 bases and 4 bases, there was a span of 3 bases. The CDR3 length is 10 residues. Germline V lookup: CDR1 DFQATT, CDR2 SNEGSKA (reference sequence). In nucleotides, the CDR3 is TGCAGTGCTAGCGGAGAGACCCAGTACTTC. Translation: CSASGETQYF.